The sequence of this T cell receptor (beta chain) was determined in a study of cytomegalovirus exposure and HLA in healthy donors. TCRdb's copy holds only in-frame clones and misses some; the assay was immunoSEQ multiplex PCR. The table lists roughly 260,000 clones, around nine tenths of them singletons, with approximately 2.5% in the top ten. Overall study findings and caveats: Through in vitro validation, a few CMV-associated chains were shown to be specific for CMV antigens. Rare TCR sequences predominated, though certain public TCRs were found in many donors. Cytomegalovirus-associated status was assigned to 150 to 200 TCR beta chains.

With respect to this clone: Its antigen is currently unknown.

Separate from the approximately 700-subject first cohort was the 120-subject validation cohort, to which the donors belonged. The source is a man aged 18 to 30 in good health and CMV-seronegative. Material for sequencing was PBMCs.

CDR3 DNA: TGTGCCAGCACTCCCTCAGGGCAGGTGGTCGATACGCAGTATTTT. It specifies CASTPSGQVVDTQYF. The chain combines TRBV6-9 with TRBJ2-3, with D tentatively TRBD1 (5 bases). CDR1 and CDR2 (germline): MNHGY, SVAAGI. This CDR3 has 15 residues. The V gene lost 7 bases and the J gene lost 6 bases, with 20 bases spanning the gap.